This note documents a single T cell receptor (beta chain) sequence. Its antigen is not known. Excluded: other autoimmune disease, uncontrolled infection, pregnancy or lactation. The sample originates from a study of Graves' ophthalmopathy and Graves' hyperthyroidism. General study findings and limits: Ophthalmopathy progression cases were predicted by the model with approximately 71% sensitivity and approximately 76% specificity. Among expanded thyroid clonotypes above 0.001 frequency, most also occurred in blood.

Germline CDR1 is DFQATT and CDR2 is SNEGSKA (reference sequence). Trimming removed 3 bases at V and 4 bases at J, with 6 bases between. The CDR3 consists of 12 residues. Researchers took RNA transcripts and amplified TCR beta CDR3 regions from them. Following a first-round RT-PCR that used HTBI primers, a second-round multiplex PCR was carried out. TCRdb itself ran the multiplex PCR reads through MiXCR, one entry per CDR3 protein. The sample gives 500,000 to 600,000 distinct CDR3 sequences, roughly 40% of which show up once; around 4% is in the top ten. The sequenced material came from peripheral blood or thyroid tissue (not recorded which). The source of this sequence is an adult man with Graves' hyperthyroidism. The gene calls are TRBV20-1 and TRBJ1-4; perhaps TRBD1 as D (5 bases). CDR3 in DNA: TGCAGTGCTAGCGGGGGTAATGAAAAACTGTTTTTT. Translation gives CSASGGNEKLFF.